The 32 T cell receptor beta chains listed next were all sequenced from one sample in a study of blood T cell repertoires in COVID-19. Profiling relied on immunoSEQ multiplex PCR, and the TCRdb table lists in-frame clones only, not all of them. The sample shows 200,000 to 250,000 clones, around three quarters of them seen only once. The sample consisted of peripheral blood. Every receptor here comes from a woman in her seventies with acute or convalescent COVID-19.

The V gene is TRBV5-1, the J gene TRBJ2-3, with D perhaps TRBD1 (5 bases). The CDR3 loop spans 15 amino acids. With 2 bases removed from V and 2 bases from J, the gap between germline ends came to 12 bases. Looked up from germline, CDR1 is SGHRS and CDR2 is YFSETQ. CDR3 loop: CASSFTGANTDTQYF. The CDR3 region has the DNA TGCGCCAGCAGCTTCACTGGGGCCAACACAGATACGCAGTATTTT.

The rearrangement links TRBV11-3 to TRBJ2-5, with 10 bases that match TRBD1. From germline, CDR1 is SGHNT and CDR2 YENEEA. After removal of 3 bases from V and 4 bases from J, the junction contained 11 bases not matched to a gene. The CDR3 runs to 17 residues. For the CDR3, the DNA is TGTGCCAGCAGCTTCTCGGGGACAGGGGTAAGGGGAGAGACCCAGTACTTC. Amino acids: CASSFSGTGVRGETQYF. The entire variable domain, with the rest obtained from reference TRBV11-3 and TRBJ2-5, is as follows: EAGVVQSPRYKIIEKKQPVAFWCNPISGHNTLYWYLQNLGQGPELLIRYENEEAVDDSQLPKDRFSAERLKGVDSTLKIQPAELGDSAVYLCASSFSGTGVRGETQYFGPGTRLLVL.

The gene calls are TRBV6-5 and TRBJ1-5; TRBD1 might be the D (6 bases). The ends were cut back, 6 bases at V and 1 base at J, with 13 bases in the middle. The CDR3 loop spans 15 amino acids. CDR1 is MNHEY, CDR2 SVGAGI, per germline. The CDR3 DNA is TGTGCCAGCAGGGAGACAGGCCTAAGCAATCAGCCCCAGCATTTT. It encodes CASRETGLSNQPQHF.

The chain is built from TRBV30 and TRBJ1-6; no firm D call. Germline assignment: CDR1 GTSNPN and CDR2 SVGIG (reference sequence). V lost 5 bases and J lost 0, with 8 bases in between. The CDR3 spans 14 residues. The CDR3 DNA reads TGTGCCTGGGCACTCCTCTCCTATAATTCACCCCTCCACTTT. Its translation: CAWALLSYNSPLHF.

The chain employs TRBV27 and TRBJ1-2; 7 bases map to TRBD1. There are 14 residues in the CDR3. CDR1 and CDR2 from the germline V gene are MNHEY and SMNVEV (reference sequence). Trimming at V came to 5 bases and at J to 2 bases, leaving 5 bases not matched to a gene. CDR3 sequence reads: CASSIRQGNYGYTF. The DNA of the CDR3 is TGTGCCAGCAGTATTCGACAGGGAAACTATGGCTACACCTTC.

The J gene is TRBJ1-1, the V gene TRBV28; D is unclear. V dropped 10 bases and J dropped 5 bases, with 11 bases sitting between them. Germline CDR1 is MDHEN and CDR2 is SYDVKM. This CDR3 has 11 residues. For the CDR3, the DNA is TGTGCCACCGCGACAACAACTGAAGCTTTCTTT. Protein: CATATTTEAFF.

The sample holds one count of this clone. This chain joins TRBV5-1 and TRBJ2-1; 14 nucleotides align to TRBD2. The germline V gene encodes CDR1 SGHRS and CDR2 YFSETQ. The CDR3 is made up of 16 amino acids. V shed 4 bases, J shed 12 bases, and the junction held 12 bases outside the gene matches. The CDR3 reads CASSLGTSGGPSWQFF. The CDR3 nucleotides are TGCGCCAGCAGCCTAGGGACTAGCGGGGGACCCTCGTGGCAGTTCTTC.

The chain links TRBV5-1 to TRBJ1-2, with D perhaps TRBD1 (6 bases). CDR3 length: 12 residues. Germline lookup yields CDR1 SGHRS and CDR2 YFSETQ. Trimming left V 7 bases short and J 0 bases short, with 7 bases between. The CDR3 bases are TGCGCCAGCCGGGACACTAACTATGGCTACACCTTC. Its protein is CASRDTNYGYTF. Full variable domain (outside the CDR3, taken from reference TRBV5-1 and TRBJ1-2): KAGVTQTPRYLIKTRGQQVTLSCSPISGHRSVSWYQQTPGQGLQFLFEYFSETQRNKGNFPGRFSGRQFSNSRSEMNVSTLELGDSALYLCASRDTNYGYTFGSGTRLTVV.

This chain joins TRBV29-1 and TRBJ2-1, with 12 bases fitting TRBD2. The CDR3 covers 12 residues. With 7 bases clipped from V and 9 bases from J, the junction kept 4 bases outside the gene matches. CDR1 is SQVTM, CDR2 ANQGSEA, per germline. The CDR3 loop reads CSAETSGSEQFF. For the CDR3, the DNA is TGCAGCGCCGAGACTAGCGGGAGTGAGCAGTTCTTC.

The V gene is TRBV10-3, the J gene TRBJ1-2; 8 bases fit TRBD1. The J segment lost 7 bases and the V segment lost 10 bases, leaving 14 bases of the junction unmatched. The CDR3 extends over 14 amino acids. From germline, CDR1 is ENHRY and CDR2 SYGVKD. In DNA form, the CDR3 reads TGTGCCACCTACCAACAGGGGGTCGTTAGTGGCTACACCTTC. Encoded protein: CATYQQGVVSGYTF.

CDR3 sequence: CASSTGSTYEQYF. CDR3 bases: TGTGCCAGCTCAACGGGGAGTACCTACGAGCAGTACTTC. The rearrangement uses TRBV7-2 and TRBJ2-7; maybe TRBD2 (5 bases). This CDR3 region has 13 residues. The V end lost 8 bases, the J end lost 2 bases, and 13 bases lay between the germline ends. In germline, CDR1 is SGHTA, CDR2 FQGNSA.

The chain has TRBV2 and TRBJ2-7, with 9 bases lining up with TRBD2. The CDR3 loop spans 16 amino acids. From germline, CDR1 is SNHLY and CDR2 FYNNEI. With V trimmed by 6 bases and J by 2 bases, 11 bases remained unmatched. CDR3 loop: CASRPRGAGGPYEQYF. As DNA, the CDR3 is TGTGCCAGCAGGCCGCGTGGGGCGGGAGGGCCCTACGAGCAGTACTTC.

This clone was observed once. The CDR3 DNA is TGTGCCAGCAGCCCTTCGACGGGGGTTAAGGCCTACAATGAGCAGTTCTTC. Amino acid sequence: CASSPSTGVKAYNEQFF. The chain uses TRBV21-1 and TRBJ2-1; the DNA was not used to check the table's D call, TRBD2. TRBV21-1 is described as a pseudogene. The CDR3 has 17 amino acids.

This chain uses TRBV19 with TRBJ1-4; 10 nucleotides line up with TRBD1. The V and J ends lost 8 bases and 5 bases, in that order; junction bases with no gene match: 2. Germline V gene sequence: CDR1 LNHDA, CDR2 SQIVND (reference sequence). CDR3 length equals 13 residues. The CDR3 spells CASRTGGNEKLFF. CDR3 in DNA: TGTGCCAGTCGGACAGGGGGGAATGAAAAACTGTTTTTT.

The V call is TRBV29-1, the J call TRBJ2-1; TRBD2 matches at 11 bases. CDR3 length: 16 amino acids. The V gene end was trimmed by 3 bases and the J gene end by 3 bases; junction bases not matched to a gene: 7. Germline V gene data show CDR1 as SQVTM and CDR2 as ANQGSEA. The CDR3 DNA is TGCAGCGTTGAGGGACTAGCGGAGTTTTTCTACAATGAGCAGTTCTTC. It specifies CSVEGLAEFFYNEQFF.

The V gene is TRBV5-6, the J gene TRBJ2-7; 7 bases are shared with TRBD2. The V gene end was trimmed by 4 bases and the J gene end by 3 bases; junction bases not matched to a gene: 10. CDR3 size: 15 residues. CDR1 and CDR2 (germline): SGHDT, YYEEEE. CDR3 in DNA: TGTGCCAGCAGCCAACCATCTCAGCGGGGCTACGAGCAGTACTTC. Residues: CASSQPSQRGYEQYF.

The chain combines TRBV7-3 with TRBJ1-1; 7 bases fit TRBD1. Germline lookup yields CDR1 SGHTA and CDR2 FQGTGA. V shed 6 bases, J shed 5 bases, and the junction held 6 bases outside the gene matches. The CDR3 has 13 residues. The CDR3 DNA is TGTGCCAGCAGACTCACAGGGGAGACTGAAGCTTTCTTT. It specifies CASRLTGETEAFF.

V usage is TRBV28 and J usage is TRBJ1-2; 7 bases are shared with TRBD1. J was trimmed by 1 base and V by 6 bases; bases with no gene match: 5. The germline gives CDR1 MDHEN, CDR2 SYDVKM. The CDR3 runs to 14 residues. As DNA, the CDR3 is TGTGCCAGCAGGGAGGGACAGCTTAACTATGGCTACACCTTC. Translation: CASREGQLNYGYTF.

This chain joins TRBV18 and TRBJ1-1; 7 positions match TRBD1. The CDR3 totals 13 residues. V dropped 7 bases and J dropped 3; count of bases not matched to a gene: 5. Germline assignment: CDR1 KGHSH and CDR2 LQKENI. The CDR3 region is CASFQGVDTEAFF. The CDR3, as DNA: TGTGCCAGCTTCCAGGGGGTAGACACTGAAGCTTTCTTT.

The chain couples TRBV27 to TRBJ2-3; TRBD1 matches 9 bases. The CDR3 consists of 16 residues. Trimming took 5 bases from V and 0 from J; bases not matched to a gene: 6. Germline V gene data show CDR1 as MNHEY and CDR2 as SMNVEV (reference sequence). The DNA for the CDR3 is TGTGCCAGCAGTCCCGGGACAGGGTTTAGCACAGATACGCAGTATTTT. Encoded protein: CASSPGTGFSTDTQYF.

This clone was counted a few times. V gene TRBV5-4 combines with J gene TRBJ2-3; TRBD2 matches 10 bases. V lost 4 bases to trimming and J lost 1 base; unmatched junction nucleotides: 3. This CDR3 is 15 amino acids long. From germline, CDR1 is SGHNT and CDR2 YYREEE (reference sequence). CDR3 in DNA: TGTGCCAGCAGCCCCGGGACTAGCGGCACAGATACGCAGTATTTT. Its translation: CASSPGTSGTDTQYF. Full variable domain (missing parts from reference TRBV5-4 and TRBJ2-3): ETGVTQSPTHLIKTRGQQVTLRCSSQSGHNTVSWYQQALGQGPQFIFQYYREEENGRGNFPPRFSGLQFPNYSSELNVNALELDDSALYLCASSPGTSGTDTQYFGPGTRLTVL.

The rearrangement joins TRBV30 to TRBJ1-1, with D tentatively TRBD1 (5 bases). The germline CDR1 and CDR2 sequences are GTSNPN and SVGIG (reference sequence). With 2 bases removed from V and 3 bases from J, the gap between germline ends came to 13 bases. This CDR3 has 14 residues. The CDR3: CAWSSRVGDTEAFF. The CDR3 nucleotides are TGTGCCTGGAGTAGCAGGGTGGGCGACACTGAAGCTTTCTTT. The full variable domain, in which reference TRBV30 and TRBJ1-1 provide the parts outside the CDR3, is SQTIHQWPATLVQPVGSPLSLECTVEGTSNPNLYWYRQAAGRGLQLLFYSVGIGQISSEVPQNLSASRPQDRQFILSSKKLLLSDSGFYLCAWSSRVGDTEAFFGQGTRLTVV.

V gene TRBV19 combines with J gene TRBJ1-1; TRBD1 might be the D (6 bases). V was pared by 7 bases and J by 1 base, with 16 bases between. This CDR3 spans 15 amino acids. Germline-derived CDR1 and CDR2 are LNHDA and SQIVND (reference sequence). The CDR3 loop reads CASKGGRVTNTEAFF. In DNA form, the CDR3 reads TGTGCCAGTAAGGGGGGGAGGGTGACGAACACTGAAGCTTTCTTT.

This rearrangement joins TRBV5-1 to TRBJ2-7, with D possibly matching TRBD1 (6 bases). Per germline, CDR1 SGHRS and CDR2 YFSETQ. The CDR3 runs to 12 residues. V was shortened by 2 bases and J by 4 bases, with 7 bases between the two germline ends. DNA of the CDR3: TGCGCCAGCAGCTTTCAGGGGTACGAGCAGTACTTC. Protein sequence: CASSFQGYEQYF.

With respect to this clone: Compared with germline, one end of the junction differs, possibly owing to a read error. The CDR3 DNA reads TGTGCCAGCAGTAAAGCGGGGGCGGGGGGAGATACGCAGTATTTT. Its protein product is CASSKAGAGGDTQYF. The chain is built from TRBV6-1 and TRBJ2-3; 8 nucleotides line up with TRBD2. Germline values: CDR1 MNHNS, CDR2 SASEGT. The CDR3 runs 15 residues.

The chain is built from TRBV27 and TRBJ1-1, with D possibly matching TRBD1 (6 bases). The V end lost 5 bases, the J end lost 4 bases, and 11 bases lay between the germline ends. The length of the CDR3 is 13 residues. The V gene's germline CDR1 is MNHEY and CDR2 SMNVEV (reference sequence). Here the CDR3 DNA reads TGTGCCAGCAGTCGTACAGGGTTCACTGAAGCTTTCTTT. Its protein product is CASSRTGFTEAFF.

The chain carries TRBV29-1 and TRBJ1-1; D unclear. Per germline, CDR1 SQVTM and CDR2 ANQGSEA. This CDR3 is built from 11 residues. Deletions cut 7 bases from V and 2 bases from J, with 8 bases between. The CDR3: CSGRSNTEAFF. The CDR3 bases are TGCAGCGGCAGGTCTAACACTGAAGCTTTCTTT.

V is TRBV21-1 and J is TRBJ2-3; the table's D call, TRBD2, has no DNA check behind it. TRBV21-1 is termed a pseudogene. The CDR3 totals 16 residues. The CDR3 sequence is CASTPGLAGGPDTQYF. CDR3 DNA sequence: TGTGCCAGCACCCCCGGACTAGCGGGAGGGCCGGATACGCAGTATTTT.

The chain carries TRBV11-2 and TRBJ2-3; weak D call: TRBD2 (5 bases). Germline lookup yields CDR1 SGHAT and CDR2 FQNNGV. Trimming removed 4 bases from V and 2 bases from J, with 16 bases in between. This CDR3 is 16 amino acids long. The CDR3 is CASSSLRTLNTDTQYF. The CDR3 nucleotides are TGTGCCAGCAGCTCCCTGAGGACTCTAAACACAGATACGCAGTATTTT. The whole variable domain, filled in from reference TRBV11-2 and TRBJ2-3, reads EAGVAQSPRYKIIEKRQSVAFWCNPISGHATLYWYQQILGQGPKLLIQFQNNGVVDDSQLPKDRFSAERLKGVDSTLKIQPAKLEDSAVYLCASSSLRTLNTDTQYFGPGTRLTVL.

The chain employs TRBV7-2 and TRBJ1-4; 7 nucleotides agree with TRBD1. The CDR3 runs 16 residues. CDR1 SGHTA and CDR2 FQGNSA come from the germline V gene. Trimming removed 1 base from V and 4 bases from J; junction bases left unmatched: 6. The CDR3 nucleotides are TGTGCCAGCAGCTTAGTGGGGACAGTTATTAATGAAAAACTGTTTTTT. Translated, it gives CASSLVGTVINEKLFF.

The chain carries TRBV24-1 and TRBJ2-1; D may be TRBD1 (5 bases). The CDR3 has 14 residues. Germline assignment: CDR1 KGHDR and CDR2 SFDVKD. Trimming pared 3 bases from V and 6 bases from J, leaving 11 bases between. CDR3 DNA sequence: TGTGCCACCAGTGATGGTAGGGGCGGCAATGAGCAGTTCTTC. It codes for CATSDGRGGNEQFF.

V usage is TRBV3-1 (or the pseudogene TRBV3-2) and J usage is TRBJ2-2, with 8 nucleotides matching TRBD2. V lost 2 bases to trimming and J lost 4 bases; unmatched junction nucleotides: 0. Germline CDR1 is LGHDT and CDR2 is YNNKEL (reference sequence). The CDR3 runs to 14 residues. CDR3 sequence reads: CASSQSGSTGELFF. The DNA for the CDR3 is TGTGCCAGCAGCCAAAGCGGGAGCACCGGGGAGCTGTTTTTT.